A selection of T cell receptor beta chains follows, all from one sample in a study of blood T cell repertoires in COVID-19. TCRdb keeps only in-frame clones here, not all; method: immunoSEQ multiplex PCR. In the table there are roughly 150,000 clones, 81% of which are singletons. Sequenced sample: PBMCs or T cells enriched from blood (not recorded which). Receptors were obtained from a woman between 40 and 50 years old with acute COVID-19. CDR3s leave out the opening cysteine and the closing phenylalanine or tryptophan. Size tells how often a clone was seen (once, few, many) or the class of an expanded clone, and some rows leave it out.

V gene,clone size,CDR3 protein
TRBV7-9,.,ASSPSGGGGYT
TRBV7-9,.,ASLRENTEAF
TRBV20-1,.,SASEGVRYGYT
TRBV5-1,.,ASSLLAGVSGANVLT
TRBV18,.,ASSPSSGGARGGYT
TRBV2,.,ASSEIENRVYEQY
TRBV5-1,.,ASTPSGVGYGYT
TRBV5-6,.,ASRLTGPGTEAF
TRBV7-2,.,ASSFGEGTGFRETQY
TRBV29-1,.,SVEKELNTEAF
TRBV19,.,ASRGPVNTGELF
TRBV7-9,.,ASSLNPATEAF
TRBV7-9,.,ASTETSRAGELF
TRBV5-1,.,ASSLAGGGGRSDTGELF
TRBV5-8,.,ASSPGGTVSYEQY
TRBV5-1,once,ASRQGSNTEAF
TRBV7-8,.,ASSSSGADYEQY
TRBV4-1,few,ASSQDGVPGGETQY
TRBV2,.,ASSTAVREGLTQY
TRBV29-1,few,SARLDTYNEQF
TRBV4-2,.,ASSQDHLRLAERPNTGELF
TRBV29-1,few,SAWQVNYGYT
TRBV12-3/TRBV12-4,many,ASSTGGDTQY
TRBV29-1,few,SVGGRDSEAF
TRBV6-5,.,ASSYGGGAGTDTQY
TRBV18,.,ASSPGDQETQY
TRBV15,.,ATKHTSTDTQY
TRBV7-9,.,ASSYIQGKNEKLF